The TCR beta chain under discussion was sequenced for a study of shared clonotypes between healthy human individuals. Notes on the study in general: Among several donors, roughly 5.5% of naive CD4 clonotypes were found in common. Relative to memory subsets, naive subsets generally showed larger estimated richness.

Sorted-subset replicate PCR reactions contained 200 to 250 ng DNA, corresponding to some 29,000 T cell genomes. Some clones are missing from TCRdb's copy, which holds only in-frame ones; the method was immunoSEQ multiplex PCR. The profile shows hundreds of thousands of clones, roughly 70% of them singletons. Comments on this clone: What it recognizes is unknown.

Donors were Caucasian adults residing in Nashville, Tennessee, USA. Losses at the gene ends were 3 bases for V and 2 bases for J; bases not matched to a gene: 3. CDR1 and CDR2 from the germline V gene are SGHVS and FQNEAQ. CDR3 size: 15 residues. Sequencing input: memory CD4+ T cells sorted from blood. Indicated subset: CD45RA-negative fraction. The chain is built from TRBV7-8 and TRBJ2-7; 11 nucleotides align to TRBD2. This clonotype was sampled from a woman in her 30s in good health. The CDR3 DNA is TGTGCCAGCAGCTTGGGACTAGCGGTCCCCTACGAGCAGTACTTC. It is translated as CASSLGLAVPYEQYF. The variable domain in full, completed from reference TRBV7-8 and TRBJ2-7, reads GAGVSQSPRYKVAKRGQDVALRCDPISGHVSLFWYQQALGQGPEFLTYFQNEAQLDKSGLPSDRFFAERPEGSVSTLKIQRTQQEDSAVYLCASSLGLAVPYEQYFGPGTRLTVT.